This is a list of T cell receptor beta chains from one sample in a study of Graves' ophthalmopathy and Graves' hyperthyroidism. One entry per CDR3 protein, called by TCRdb with MiXCR from the multiplex PCR reads. The sample has more than 300,000 distinct CDR3 sequences; 15% are singletons. The sample taken for sequencing was peripheral blood. The origin of the receptors is a woman aged 18-35 years with stable Graves' hyperthyroidism. The CDR3 runs from the conserved cysteine through the conserved F or W. Each record gives: J gene, D gene, V gene, clone size, CDR3 DNA, CDR3 protein. D genes are given only for firm matches. Size is stated for part of the rows, as once, few or many counts, or as a class when the clone is expanded.

>TRBJ2-5|TRBD1|TRBV9|many
TGTGCCAGCAGCGCGGGACAGGGAGAGACCCAGTACTTC
CASSAGQGETQYF
>TRBJ1-1|NA|TRBV20-1|many
TGCAGTTATACTATGAACACTGAAGCTTTCTTT
CSYTMNTEAFF
>TRBJ1-1|TRBD1|TRBV6-1|many
TGTGCCAGCAGTACCCGGGACAGGGGGAACACTGAAGCTTTCTTT
CASSTRDRGNTEAFF
>TRBJ2-7|TRBD1|TRBV4-1|few
TGCGCCAGCAGCCAAGCGAACGGGGACAGCCTTTACGAGCAGTACTTC
CASSQANGDSLYEQYF
>TRBJ1-2|NA|TRBV3-1|NA
TGTGCCAGCAGCCAAGCTTTGGGGGGACGCGGCTACACCTTC
CASSQALGGRGYTF
>TRBJ1-2|NA|TRBV29-1|many
TGCAGCGTTGAAGGGGGTTCATATGGCTACACCTTC
CSVEGGSYGYTF
>TRBJ1-1|NA|TRBV4-1|few
TGCGCCAGCAGCGTTCAGGAGAACACTGAAGCTTTCTTT
CASSVQENTEAFF
>TRBJ2-2|TRBD2|TRBV6-4|many
TGTGCCAGCAGTGACACGGGGGGGCCCAGAACCGGGGAGCTGTTTTTT
CASSDTGGPRTGELFF
>TRBJ1-5|NA|TRBV7-2|many
TGTGCCAGCAGCCAGGGGACCTTTGGGCATCAGCCCCAGCATTTT
CASSQGTFGHQPQHF
>TRBJ2-7|TRBD1|TRBV11-2|many
TGTGCCAGCAGCCAGGTACAGGGGTCCTACGAGCAGTACTTC
CASSQVQGSYEQYF
>TRBJ1-2|NA|TRBV6-5|many
TGTGCCAGCCGCCTTGCAGACAATTATGGCTACACCTTC
CASRLADNYGYTF
>TRBJ2-7|NA|TRBV20-1|NA
TGCAGTGCTAGGCCGGGGGCCAGGCTCTACGAGCAGTACTTC
CSARPGARLYEQYF
>TRBJ1-1|TRBD1|TRBV18|few
TGTGCCAGCTCACCCCAGGGACAGGCGAACACTGAAGCTTTCTTT
CASSPQGQANTEAFF
>TRBJ1-6|NA|TRBV2|NA
TGTGCCAGCAGTAACAGGGCTCTGTCACCCCTCCACTTT
CASSNRALSPLHF
>TRBJ1-2|TRBD1|TRBV7-8|many
TGTGCCAGCAGCTTGGGACAGGGCCCTATGTATGGCTACACCTTC
CASSLGQGPMYGYTF
>TRBJ1-2|NA|TRBV20-1|many
TGCAGTGCTAGAGATTGGGTGGATGGCTACACCTTC
CSARDWVDGYTF
>TRBJ2-7|NA|TRBV7-2|many
TGTGCCAGCAGCGTAACCTACGAGCAGTACTTC
CASSVTYEQYF
>TRBJ2-7|NA|TRBV6-5|many
TGTGCCAGCAGTTACTCCCCGACAGGTCAAGGGGAGCAGTACTTC
CASSYSPTGQGEQYF
>TRBJ2-7|TRBD2|TRBV4-2|NA
TGTGCCAGCAGCGGTCCGGCACTAGCGGGGAGGGGGGAGCAGTACTTC
CASSGPALAGRGEQYF
>TRBJ2-7|NA|TRBV18|many
TGTGCCAGCTCACGTTCCGATACAGGGCACGAGCAGTACTTC
CASSRSDTGHEQYF
>TRBJ1-2|NA|TRBV10-2|few
TGCGCCAGCAGGGACCCCCCCCTGTTTTATGGCTACACCTTC
CASRDPPLFYGYTF
>TRBJ2-5|NA|TRBV12-3/TRBV12-4|NA
TGTGCCAGCAGTTTACCCAAGGCAGCACTAGCAGAAGAGACCCAGTACTTC
CASSLPKAALAEETQYF
>TRBJ2-7|NA|TRBV6-2/TRBV6-3|many
TGTGCCAGCAGTTACTCAGGGGAATCCTACGAGCAGTACTTC
CASSYSGESYEQYF
>TRBJ1-5|NA|TRBV24-1|many
TGTGCCACCCAAGGTAGCCGTAGCAATCAGCCCCAGCATTTT
CATQGSRSNQPQHF
>TRBJ2-7|NA|TRBV15|many
TGTGCCACCAGCCTCGAGGGCGAGCAGTACTTC
CATSLEGEQYF
>TRBJ2-7|NA|TRBV20-1|NA
TGCAGTGCCACTCCGGGGGCCTACGAGCAGTACTTC
CSATPGAYEQYF
>TRBJ2-7|TRBD1|TRBV6-1|many
TGTGCCAGCAGGGCAGGGGGCACTTGGAGACCCGAGCAGTACTTC
CASRAGGTWRPEQYF
>TRBJ2-2|TRBD1|TRBV7-2|many
TGTGCCAGCAGCGAAGACAGGGTTAGCACCGGGGAGCTGTTTTTT
CASSEDRVSTGELFF
>TRBJ2-2|NA|TRBV28|few
TGTGCCAGCAGCCGGCAGGGACCCGGGGAGCTGTTTTTT
CASSRQGPGELFF
>TRBJ2-5|NA|TRBV7-2|NA
TGTGCCAGCAGCTTAGACAGACTACAGACCCAGTACTTC
CASSLDRLQTQYF
>TRBJ2-2|TRBD1|TRBV7-3|many
TGTGCCAGCAGCTCCCGGGACAGGGGCCTTTCGAACACCGGGGAGCTGTTTTTT
CASSSRDRGLSNTGELFF
>TRBJ1-1|NA|TRBV15|many
TGTGCCACCAACGGCGGGACGGTGGGGAAAGAAGCTTTCTTT
CATNGGTVGKEAFF
>TRBJ1-2|NA|TRBV2|many
TGTGCCAGCAGTGAAACGTTCCCAGGAGGGATCGGCTACACCTTC
CASSETFPGGIGYTF
>TRBJ2-5|TRBD1|TRBV6-1|many
TGTGCCAGCAGCTCTTCGACAGGGGAAGAGACCCAGTACTTC
CASSSSTGEETQYF
>TRBJ2-2|NA|TRBV19|many
TGTGCCAGTAGTATTGGGGGGAACACCGGGGAGCTGTTTTTT
CASSIGGNTGELFF
>TRBJ2-5|TRBD1|TRBV27|many
TGTGCCAGCAGTACCTCCGGGACAGGGGACCAAGAGACCCAGTACTTC
CASSTSGTGDQETQYF
>TRBJ2-2|NA|TRBV6-1|many
TGTGCCAGCAGTGAAGCGCGGTATGGGGGCGGAACCGGGGAGCTGTTTTTT
CASSEARYGGGTGELFF
>TRBJ2-7|NA|TRBV10-1|many
TGCGCCAGCAGTGAGTCGACTGCAGCGTACGAGCAGTACTTC
CASSESTAAYEQYF
>TRBJ1-1|NA|TRBV5-1|NA
TGCGCCAGCAGCTTGGTCGCCCGGGGGCGAGCTATAGGAGCTTTCTTT
CASSLVARGRAIGAFF
>TRBJ1-6|NA|TRBV19|many
TGTGCCAGTAGTATAGGGGGAACATCTAATAATTCACCCCTCCACTTT
CASSIGGTSNNSPLHF
>TRBJ1-2|NA|TRBV7-9|few
TGTGCCAGCAGCTTAGGGGGGGGCCCAACGGGCTACACCTTC
CASSLGGGPTGYTF
>TRBJ1-5|NA|TRBV11-1|few
TGTGCCAGCAGCAGCGACAGGCCTCTGGCCATCAATCAGCCCCAGCATTTT
CASSSDRPLAINQPQHF
>TRBJ2-7|NA|TRBV18|NA
TGTGCCAGCTCACGAAAAGGGGGGGCCGCGACCCACGAGCAGTACTTC
CASSRKGGAATHEQYF